This T cell receptor beta chain was found in a study of T cells in Graves' hyperthyroidism and ophthalmopathy. Overall study findings and caveats: Classification by a 13 V-J model distinguished ophthalmopathy from stable hyperthyroidism.

Stability of Graves' hyperthyroidism was defined as absent ophthalmopathy progression within 18 months. Uncontrolled infection, other autoimmune disease, pregnancy or lactation led to exclusion. Diagnosis rested on symptoms, serum thyroxine and TRAb, thyroid ultrasound, and orbital computed tomography. RNA transcripts provided the source from which TCR beta CDR3 regions were amplified. Using the HTBI primer set, a first-round RT-PCR was run on the TCR CDR3. Each CDR3 protein gets one entry after TCRdb re-called the multiplex PCR reads with MiXCR. The sample yields 300,000 to 450,000 distinct CDR3 sequences, around 14% seen once. This clonotype was found a few times. Its specificity is not known. The sample consisted of blood. The receptor comes from a young woman with Graves' hyperthyroidism.

The DNA for the CDR3 is TGTGCCAGCAGTTCTAGCAGCCCCTACAATGAGCAGTTCTTC. Amino acids: CASSSSSPYNEQFF. The chain is built from TRBV12-3 or TRBV12-4 and TRBJ2-1; maybe TRBD2 (5 bases). The CDR3 is 14 amino acids. V gave up 4 bases and J gave up 2 bases, with 9 bases separating them.